These 17 T cell receptor beta chains were all obtained from the same sample, sequenced in a study of response to subunit inactivated influenza vaccine. TCRdb re-derived calls from the RT-PCR reads in MiXCR, one entry per CDR3 protein. In the table there are 450,000 to 700,000 distinct CDR3 sequences, roughly 15% of which are singletons. Sequenced material: PBMCs from blood, taken less than 13 days after vaccination. Receptors were obtained from a man aged 45-60 years who received an inactivated influenza vaccine.

This sequence joins TRBV11-2 and TRBJ2-3; D call uncertain. V gave up 2 bases and J gave up 6 bases, with 12 bases separating them. Looked up from germline, CDR1 is SGHAT and CDR2 is FQNNGV. The CDR3 runs to 14 residues. CDR3 DNA sequence: TGTGCCAGCAGCTTAAACCCACGTGGGGATACGCAGTATTTT. Its protein product is CASSLNPRGDTQYF.

The chain has TRBV27 and TRBJ2-2, with 7 bases lining up with TRBD1. CDR1 is MNHEY and CDR2 is SMNVEV in the germline V gene (reference sequence). The CDR3 consists of 16 residues. The trim removed 4 bases at V and 6 bases at J, leaving 11 bases unmatched. CDR3 region: CASSYGTALGSGELFF. For the CDR3, the DNA is TGTGCCAGCAGTTACGGGACAGCGCTCGGATCCGGGGAGCTGTTTTTT.

The CDR3 reads CASTPETASYEQYF. The CDR3, as DNA: TGTGCCAGCACCCCAGAGACTGCCTCCTACGAGCAGTACTTC. The chain recombines TRBV6-2 or TRBV6-3 with TRBJ2-7; D call uncertain. The CDR3 runs to 14 residues. Germline lookup yields CDR1 MNHEY and CDR2 SVGEGT. Trimming pared 7 bases from V and 0 bases from J, leaving 13 bases between.

This clonotype was seen repeatedly, ten times or more. The genes are TRBV12-3 or TRBV12-4 and TRBJ2-7, with 7 nucleotides matching TRBD2. This CDR3 contains 14 residues. After removal of 7 bases from V and 1 base from J, the junction contained 7 bases not matched to a gene. CDR3 protein: CASTGSGVSYEQYF. In nucleotides, the CDR3 is TGTGCCAGCACCGGCAGCGGGGTTTCCTACGAGCAGTACTTC.

The genes are TRBV12-5 and TRBJ2-2; 11 bases fit TRBD1. CDR3 length equals 16 residues. Germline V gene data show CDR1 as LGHNT and CDR2 as FRNRAP. V shed 1 base, J shed 6 bases, and the junction held 4 bases outside the gene matches. CDR3 bases: TGTGCTAGTGGTTTGGCCTCGGGACAGGGGGCCGGGGAGCTGTTTTTT. Its translation: CASGLASGQGAGELFF.

The table lists this clonotype with a few counts. The V and J genes are TRBV6-1 and TRBJ1-6; 8 bases line up with TRBD1. The CDR3 contains 16 residues. J was trimmed by 10 bases and V by 5 bases; bases with no gene match: 13. Looked up from germline, CDR1 is MNHNS and CDR2 is SASEGT. The CDR3 sequence is CASSPAHGTGGSPLHF. CDR3 DNA sequence: TGTGCCAGCAGTCCCGCCCACGGCACAGGGGGATCACCCCTCCACTTT.

This chain joins TRBV11-2 and TRBJ2-7; weak D call: TRBD2 (5 bases). CDR1 is SGHAT and CDR2 is FQNNGV in the germline V gene. V was pared by 1 base and J by 4 bases, with 11 bases between. The CDR3 sequence is 14 residues long. The CDR3 DNA sequence: TGTGCCAGCAGCTTAGCGGGGTACGGATACGAGCAGTACTTC. Protein product: CASSLAGYGYEQYF. The full variable domain, in which reference TRBV11-2 and TRBJ2-7 provide the parts outside the CDR3, is EAGVAQSPRYKIIEKRQSVAFWCNPISGHATLYWYQQILGQGPKLLIQFQNNGVVDDSQLPKDRFSAERLKGVDSTLKIQPAKLEDSAVYLCASSLAGYGYEQYFGPGTRLTVT.

In its sample, this clonotype was seen a few times. V gene TRBV29-1 combines with J gene TRBJ2-1; the D is unclear. The CDR3 has 10 residues. CDR1 and CDR2 from the germline V gene are SQVTM and ANQGSEA. V lost 5 bases and J 6 bases, leaving 5 bases between the germline ends. In nucleotides, the CDR3 is TGCAGCGTTAGCCGCAATGAGCAGTTCTTC. It encodes CSVSRNEQFF.

At least ten counts were recorded for this clonotype. This sequence joins TRBV28 and TRBJ2-7, with D unresolved. Germline V gene data show CDR1 as MDHEN and CDR2 as SYDVKM. This CDR3 comprises 12 residues. The V end was cut by 5 bases, the J end by 4 bases, with 9 bases between. The CDR3 is CASSPHKYEQYF. The CDR3 coding sequence is TGTGCCAGCAGTCCACACAAATACGAGCAGTACTTC.

This chain connects TRBV4-1 to TRBJ1-1; D possibly corresponds to TRBD1 (6 bases). Germline assignment: CDR1 MGHRA and CDR2 YSYEKL. This CDR3 has 15 residues. V was trimmed by 0 bases and J by 0 bases, leaving 8 bases between them. The CDR3 DNA is TGCGCCAGCAGCCAAGAGACAGGTTTGAACACTGAAGCTTTCTTT. Amino acids: CASSQETGLNTEAFF.

This clonotype turned up a few times. CDR3 region: CSARPPDTQYF. The CDR3 region has the DNA TGCAGTGCTAGACCCCCAGATACGCAGTATTTT. V is TRBV20-1 and J is TRBJ2-3; D is uncertain. The CDR3 is 11 residues long. V shed 2 bases and J shed 4 bases, with 4 bases lying between them. Per germline, CDR1 DFQATT and CDR2 SNEGSKA (reference sequence).

CDR3 sequence: CAISPPGQGMDGYTF. CDR3 bases: TGTGCCATCAGTCCACCGGGACAGGGGATGGATGGCTACACCTTC. The gene calls are TRBV10-3 and TRBJ1-2; 10 bases are shared with TRBD1. This CDR3 contains 15 residues. The V gene's germline CDR1 is ENHRY and CDR2 SYGVKD. The V segment lost 5 bases and the J segment 6 bases; nucleotides outside the gene matches: 9.

This clonotype has a handful of counts. The chain employs TRBV27 and TRBJ1-5; 8 bases map to TRBD1. CDR1 is MNHEY, CDR2 SMNVEV, per germline (reference sequence). The CDR3 loop spans 15 amino acids. Trimming cost V 0 bases and J 13 bases; bases outside gene matches: 11. Here the CDR3 DNA reads TGTGCCAGCAGTTTATCTTCGACCGGGACAGGTGTTCAGCATTTT. Translating gives CASSLSSTGTGVQHF.

Only a few counts were recorded for this clonotype. The CDR3 here is CASSPGVANYNEQFF. The CDR3 coding sequence is TGTGCCAGCTCACCAGGGGTGGCCAACTACAATGAGCAGTTCTTC. The chain couples TRBV18 to TRBJ2-1; D uncertain. Trimming removed 2 bases from V and 3 bases from J, with 11 bases in between. CDR1 is KGHSH and CDR2 is LQKENI in the germline V gene. The CDR3 consists of 15 residues. Looking up the rest from reference TRBV18 and TRBJ2-1 gives the full variable domain: NAGVMQNPRHLVRRRGQEARLRCSPMKGHSHVYWYRQLPEEGLKFMVYLQKENIIDESGMPKERFSAEFPKEGPSILRIQQVVRGDSAAYFCASSPGVANYNEQFFGPGTRLTVL.

This clonotype turned up a few times. This chain links TRBV7-6 with TRBJ2-1, with 14 bases identical to TRBD2. V dropped 5 bases and J dropped 8; count of bases not matched to a gene: 11. CDR1 is SGHVS and CDR2 is FNYEAQ in the germline V gene. This CDR3 contains 17 residues. The CDR3 nucleotides read TGTGCCAGCAGCCCCCGACTAGCGGGAGGGCCTATGGATGAGCAGTTCTTC. As protein: CASSPRLAGGPMDEQFF.

The V gene is TRBV3-1, the J gene TRBJ2-1; 8 nucleotides match TRBD2. Germline CDR1 LGHDT, CDR2 YNNKEL (reference sequence). The CDR3 loop spans 16 amino acids. V lost 1 base to trimming and J lost 0 bases; unmatched junction nucleotides: 2. CDR3 DNA sequence: TGTGCCAGCAGCCAAGTCGGGGGGGTCTCCTACAATGAGCAGTTCTTC. Protein sequence: CASSQVGGVSYNEQFF.

The J gene is TRBJ2-5, the V gene TRBV6-8; perhaps TRBD1 as D (5 bases). V was clipped by 2 bases and J by 5 bases, with 27 bases between them. Germline CDR1 is MNHGY and CDR2 is SAAAGT. The CDR3 has 19 residues. As DNA, the CDR3 is TGTGCCAGCAGTTACCGGAGAGTAGGGGATGCCCGATTGCGGGAGACCCAGTACTTC. Translation: CASSYRRVGDARLRETQYF.